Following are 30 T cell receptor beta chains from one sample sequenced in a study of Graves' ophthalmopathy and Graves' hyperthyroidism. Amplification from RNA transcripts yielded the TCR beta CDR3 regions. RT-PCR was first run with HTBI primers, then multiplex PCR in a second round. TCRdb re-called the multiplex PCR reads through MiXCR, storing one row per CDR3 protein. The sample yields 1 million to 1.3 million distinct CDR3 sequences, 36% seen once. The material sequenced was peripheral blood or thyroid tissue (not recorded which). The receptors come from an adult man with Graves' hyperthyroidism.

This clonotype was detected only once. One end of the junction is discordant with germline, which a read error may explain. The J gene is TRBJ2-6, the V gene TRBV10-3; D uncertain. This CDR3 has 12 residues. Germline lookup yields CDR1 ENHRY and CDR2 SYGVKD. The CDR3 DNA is TGTGCCATCAGTGAGTCAGGCAGGAATGAAGCTTTC. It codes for CAISESGRNEAF.

CDR3 sequence: CSVERGGARGYTF. CDR3 nucleotides: TGCAGCGTTGAGAGGGGGGGGGCTCGGGGCTACACCTTC. The chain uses TRBV29-1 and TRBJ1-2; a possible D gene is TRBD1 (6 bases). The V end lost 3 bases, the J end lost 8 bases, and 16 bases lay between the germline ends. Looked up from germline, CDR1 is SQVTM and CDR2 is ANQGSEA. The CDR3 totals 13 residues.

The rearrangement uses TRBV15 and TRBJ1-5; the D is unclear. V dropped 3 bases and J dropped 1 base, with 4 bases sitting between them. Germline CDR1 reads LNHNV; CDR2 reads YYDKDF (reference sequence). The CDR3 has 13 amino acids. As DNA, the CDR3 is TGTGCCACCAGCAGTGAGAGCAATCAGCCCCAGCATTTT. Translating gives CATSSESNQPQHF.

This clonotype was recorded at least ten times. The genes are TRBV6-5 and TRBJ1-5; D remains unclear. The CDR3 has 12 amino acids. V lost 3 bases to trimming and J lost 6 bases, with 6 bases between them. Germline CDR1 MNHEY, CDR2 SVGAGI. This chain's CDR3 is CASSYLGQPQHF. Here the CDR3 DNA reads TGTGCCAGCAGTTATTTGGGTCAGCCCCAGCATTTT.

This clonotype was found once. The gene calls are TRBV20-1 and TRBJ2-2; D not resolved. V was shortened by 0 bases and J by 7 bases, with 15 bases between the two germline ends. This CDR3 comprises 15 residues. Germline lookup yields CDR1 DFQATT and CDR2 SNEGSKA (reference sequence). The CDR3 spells CSARDAVGVHGELFF. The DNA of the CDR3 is TGCAGTGCTAGAGATGCTGTAGGAGTGCACGGGGAGCTGTTTTTT.

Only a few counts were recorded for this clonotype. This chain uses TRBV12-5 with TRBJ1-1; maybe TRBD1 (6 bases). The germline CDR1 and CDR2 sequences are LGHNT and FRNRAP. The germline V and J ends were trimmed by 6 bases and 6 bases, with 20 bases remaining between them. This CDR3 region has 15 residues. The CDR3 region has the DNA TGTGCTAGTGGGGAATGGCGGGGGCGAGGGGCTGAAGCTTTCTTT. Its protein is CASGEWRGRGAEAFF. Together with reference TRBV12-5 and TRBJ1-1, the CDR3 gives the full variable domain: DARVTQTPRHKVTEMGQEVTMRCQPILGHNTVFWYRQTMMQGLELLAYFRNRAPLDDSGMPKDRFSAEMPDATLATLKIQPSEPRDSAVYFCASGEWRGRGAEAFFGQGTRLTVV.

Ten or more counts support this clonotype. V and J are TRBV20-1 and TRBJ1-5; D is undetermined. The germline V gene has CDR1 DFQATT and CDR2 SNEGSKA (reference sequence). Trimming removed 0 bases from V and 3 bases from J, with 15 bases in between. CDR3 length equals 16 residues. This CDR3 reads CSAREVAGILNQPQHF. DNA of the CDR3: TGCAGTGCTAGAGAGGTTGCGGGAATCCTCAATCAGCCCCAGCATTTT.

In nucleotides, the CDR3 is TGTGCCAGCAGCTCGAGACAGGGATGGGGAGGCTACACCTTC. This sequence encodes CASSSRQGWGGYTF. The chain links TRBV7-9 to TRBJ1-2, with 7 bases matching TRBD1. V was clipped by 4 bases and J by 8 bases; unmatched bases: 10. The CDR3 runs to 14 residues. CDR1 is SEHNR, CDR2 FQNEAQ, per germline (reference sequence).

This chain's CDR3 is CATSSGTGATYGYTF. In DNA, the CDR3 is TGTGCCACCAGCAGCGGGACAGGGGCCACCTATGGCTACACCTTC. The rearrangement joins TRBV15 to TRBJ1-2; 10 bases align to TRBD1. This CDR3 has 15 amino acids. Germline CDR1 and CDR2: LNHNV and YYDKDF (reference sequence). Trimming at V came to 3 bases and at J to 4 bases, leaving 5 bases not matched to a gene.

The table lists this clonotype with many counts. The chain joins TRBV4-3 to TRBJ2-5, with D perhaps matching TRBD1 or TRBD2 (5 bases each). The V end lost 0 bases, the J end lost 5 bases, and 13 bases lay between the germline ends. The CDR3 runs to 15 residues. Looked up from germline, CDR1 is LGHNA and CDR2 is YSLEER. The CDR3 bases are TGCGCCAGCAGCCAAGATAGAGGGGTAGGGGAGACCCAGTACTTC. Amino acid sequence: CASSQDRGVGETQYF.

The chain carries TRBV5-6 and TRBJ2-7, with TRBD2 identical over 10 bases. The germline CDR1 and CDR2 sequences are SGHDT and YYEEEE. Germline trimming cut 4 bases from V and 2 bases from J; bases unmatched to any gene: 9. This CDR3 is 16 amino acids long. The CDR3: CASSGLAGGGTYEQYF. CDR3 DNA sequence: TGTGCCAGCAGCGGATTAGCGGGAGGCGGGACCTACGAGCAGTACTTC.

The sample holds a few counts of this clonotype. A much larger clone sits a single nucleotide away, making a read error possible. The CDR3 nucleotides are TGTGCCAGCAGCTCCCTTAGGGACGGCCAACGATCATATGGCTACACCTTC. Translated, it gives CASSSLRDGQRSYGYTF. The chain carries TRBV11-2 and TRBJ1-2, with D maybe TRBD1 (5 bases). Germline CDR1 reads SGHAT; CDR2 reads FQNNGV. The CDR3 is 17 amino acids. Trimming took off 4 bases at V and 5 bases at J, with 23 bases between the two ends.

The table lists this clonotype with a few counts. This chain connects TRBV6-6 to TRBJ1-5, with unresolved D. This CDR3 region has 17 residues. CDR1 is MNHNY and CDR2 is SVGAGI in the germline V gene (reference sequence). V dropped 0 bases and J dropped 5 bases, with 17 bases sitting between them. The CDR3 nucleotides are TGTGCCAGCAGTTACTCCATCTCTGGGATGGGAGATCAGCCCCAGCATTTT. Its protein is CASSYSISGMGDQPQHF.

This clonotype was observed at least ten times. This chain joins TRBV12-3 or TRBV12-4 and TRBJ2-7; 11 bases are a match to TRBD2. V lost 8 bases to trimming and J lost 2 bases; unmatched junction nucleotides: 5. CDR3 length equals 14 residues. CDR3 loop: CASGGTSGAYEQYF. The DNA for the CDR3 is TGTGCCAGCGGGGGGACTAGCGGAGCCTACGAGCAGTACTTC.

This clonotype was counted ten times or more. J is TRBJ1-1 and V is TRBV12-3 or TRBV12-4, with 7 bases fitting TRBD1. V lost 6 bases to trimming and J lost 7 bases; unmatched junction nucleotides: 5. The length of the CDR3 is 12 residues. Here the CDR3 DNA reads TGTGCCAGCAGGCCGACAGGGTATGAAGCTTTCTTT. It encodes CASRPTGYEAFF.

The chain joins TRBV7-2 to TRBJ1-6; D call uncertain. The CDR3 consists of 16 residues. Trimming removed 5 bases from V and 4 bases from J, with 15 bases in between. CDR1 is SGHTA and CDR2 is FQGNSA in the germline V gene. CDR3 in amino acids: CASSQAGRVYNSPLHF. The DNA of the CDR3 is TGTGCCAGCAGCCAAGCGGGCAGAGTTTATAATTCACCCCTCCACTTT.

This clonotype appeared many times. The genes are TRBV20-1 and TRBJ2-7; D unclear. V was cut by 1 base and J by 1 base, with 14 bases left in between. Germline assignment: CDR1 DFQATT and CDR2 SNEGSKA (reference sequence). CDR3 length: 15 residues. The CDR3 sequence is CSARVDVARSYEQYF. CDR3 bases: TGCAGTGCTAGAGTAGACGTAGCCCGTTCCTACGAGCAGTACTTC.

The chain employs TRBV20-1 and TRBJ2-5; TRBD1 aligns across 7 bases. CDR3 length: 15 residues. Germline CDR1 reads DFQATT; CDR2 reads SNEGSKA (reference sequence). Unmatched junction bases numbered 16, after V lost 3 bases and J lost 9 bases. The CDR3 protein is CSASRSGQPRDPQYF. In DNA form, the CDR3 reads TGCAGTGCTAGTAGGTCGGGACAGCCAAGGGACCCCCAGTACTTC.

CDR3 in DNA: TGTGCCAGTAGACAGGGGGCGGGTCGTTCACCCCTCCACTTT. The encoded protein is CASRQGAGRSPLHF. This sequence joins TRBV2 and TRBJ1-6; TRBD1 agrees at 10 bases. V trimming: 9 bases; J trimming: 9 bases; junction bases outside the gene matches: 8. This CDR3 has 14 residues. Germline-derived CDR1 and CDR2 are SNHLY and FYNNEI.

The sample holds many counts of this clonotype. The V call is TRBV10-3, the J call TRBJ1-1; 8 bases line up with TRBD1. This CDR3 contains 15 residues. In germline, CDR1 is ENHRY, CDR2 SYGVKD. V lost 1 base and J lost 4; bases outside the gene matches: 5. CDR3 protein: CAISEFTGGGTEAFF. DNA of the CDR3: TGTGCCATCAGTGAGTTCACAGGGGGTGGCACTGAAGCTTTCTTT.

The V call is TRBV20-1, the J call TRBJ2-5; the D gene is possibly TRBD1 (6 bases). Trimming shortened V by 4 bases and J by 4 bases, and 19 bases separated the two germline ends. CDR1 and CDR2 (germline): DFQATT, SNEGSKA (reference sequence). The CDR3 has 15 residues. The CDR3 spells CSATTGFIDRETQYF. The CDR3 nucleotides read TGCAGTGCTACAACAGGGTTTATCGATCGAGAGACCCAGTACTTC.

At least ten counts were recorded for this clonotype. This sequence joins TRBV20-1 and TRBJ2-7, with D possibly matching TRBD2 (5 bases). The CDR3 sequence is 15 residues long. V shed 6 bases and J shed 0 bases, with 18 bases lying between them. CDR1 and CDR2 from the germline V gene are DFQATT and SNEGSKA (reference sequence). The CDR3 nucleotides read TGCAGTGCCACAAGTACGGGATCAATCTCCTACGAGCAGTACTTC. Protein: CSATSTGSISYEQYF.

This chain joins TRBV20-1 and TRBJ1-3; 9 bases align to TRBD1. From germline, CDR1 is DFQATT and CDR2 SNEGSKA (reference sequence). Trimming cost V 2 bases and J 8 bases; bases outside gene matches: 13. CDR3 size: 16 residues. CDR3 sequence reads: CSARRQLGTGTDTIYF. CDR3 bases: TGCAGTGCTAGACGCCAACTCGGGACAGGGACCGACACCATATATTTT.

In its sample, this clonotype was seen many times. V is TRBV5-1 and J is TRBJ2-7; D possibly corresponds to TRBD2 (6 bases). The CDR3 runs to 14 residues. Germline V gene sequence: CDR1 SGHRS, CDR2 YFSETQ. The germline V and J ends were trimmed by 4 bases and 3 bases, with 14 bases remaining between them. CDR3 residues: CASSLKWGDYEQYF. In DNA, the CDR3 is TGCGCCAGCAGCCTGAAATGGGGGGACTACGAGCAGTACTTC.

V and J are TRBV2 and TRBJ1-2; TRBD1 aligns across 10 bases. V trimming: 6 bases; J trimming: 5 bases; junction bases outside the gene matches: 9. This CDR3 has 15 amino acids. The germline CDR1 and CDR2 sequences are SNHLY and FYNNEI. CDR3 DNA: TGTGCCAGCAGCCGAACCGGGACAGGGGTTTATGGCTACACCTTC. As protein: CASSRTGTGVYGYTF.

The DNA for the CDR3 is TGTGCCACCAGCAGGACGGTACAGGGGGCGGCCGAAGCTTTCTTT. Translation gives CATSRTVQGAAEAFF. The chain employs TRBV15 and TRBJ1-1, with 9 nucleotides matching TRBD1. The V and J ends lost 3 bases and 8 bases, in that order; junction bases with no gene match: 10. CDR1 LNHNV and CDR2 YYDKDF come from the germline V gene (reference sequence). This CDR3 is built from 15 residues.

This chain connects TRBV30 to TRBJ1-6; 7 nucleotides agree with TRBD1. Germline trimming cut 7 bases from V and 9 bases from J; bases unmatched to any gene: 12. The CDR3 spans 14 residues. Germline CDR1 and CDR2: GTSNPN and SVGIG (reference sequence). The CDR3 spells CASTLRDSTSPLHF. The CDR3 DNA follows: TGTGCCTCCACCCTCCGGGACAGTACTTCACCCCTCCACTTT.

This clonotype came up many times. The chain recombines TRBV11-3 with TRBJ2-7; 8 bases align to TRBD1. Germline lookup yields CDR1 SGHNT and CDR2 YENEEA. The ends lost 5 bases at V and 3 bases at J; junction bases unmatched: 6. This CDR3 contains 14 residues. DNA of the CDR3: TGTGCCAGCAGCCTCCGAGGACAGGGCTACGAGCAGTACTTC. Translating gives CASSLRGQGYEQYF.

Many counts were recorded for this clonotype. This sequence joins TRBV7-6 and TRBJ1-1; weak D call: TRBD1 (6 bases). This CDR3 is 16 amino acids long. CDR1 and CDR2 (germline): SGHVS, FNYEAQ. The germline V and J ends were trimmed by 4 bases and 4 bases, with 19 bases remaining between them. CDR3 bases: TGTGCCAGCAGCTCAAATTTACAGGGTGGACGCACTGAAGCTTTCTTT. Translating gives CASSSNLQGGRTEAFF. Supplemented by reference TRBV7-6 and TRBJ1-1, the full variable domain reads GAGVSQSPRYKVTKRGQDVALRCDPISGHVSLYWYRQALGQGPEFLTYFNYEAQQDKSGLPNDRFSAERPEGSISTLTIQRTEQRDSAMYRCASSSNLQGGRTEAFFGQGTRLTVV.

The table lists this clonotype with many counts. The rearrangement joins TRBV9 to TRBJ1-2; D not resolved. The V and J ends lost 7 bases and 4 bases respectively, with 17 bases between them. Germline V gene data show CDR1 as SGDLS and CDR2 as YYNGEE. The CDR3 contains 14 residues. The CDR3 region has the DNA TGTGCCAGCGGCCCTCCCGAATCCCGCTATGGCTACACCTTC. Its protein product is CASGPPESRYGYTF.